This T cell receptor beta chain was observed in a study of blood T cells in healthy people across ages. Background on the study: Per two T cells, about one barcoded beta molecule was captured through template switching.

Study-wide results and caveats: Long-lived donors carried more naive CD4+ cells and greater diversity than aged donors. Strong correlation existed between TCR beta diversity and naive T cell percentage.

Through a sample-barcoded 5' primer and a J-beta primer mix, a second PCR was run for roughly 6 to 11 cycles. Each cDNA molecule was tagged by a template-switch adaptor with 12 random nucleotides. From the 5' RACE reads, TCRdb called clonotypes with MiXCR, one entry per CDR3 protein. The data contain fewer than 950,000 distinct CDR3 sequences, around 34% of them singletons. This clonotype turned up a few times. As yet, its antigen is unknown. Germline lookup yields CDR1 SNHLY and CDR2 FYNNEI. Trimming cost V 7 bases and J 8 bases, with 14 bases left between them. CDR3 length: 12 amino acids. Sequencing used blood. This clonotype was sampled from a man aged 18 to 30 in good health. The chain links TRBV2 to TRBJ1-2; maybe TRBD1 (6 bases). The CDR3 loop reads CASTPTGLGYTF. The CDR3 coding sequence is TGTGCCAGCACTCCCACAGGGCTCGGCTACACCTTC.